This entry is about one T cell receptor (beta chain). The antigen is not known. Regulatory T cells were sorted from blood as CD4+ CD25-high CD127-low cells. This sample was included in a study of regulatory and conventional T cells in RAG deficiency. Study outcomes and limitations: In Omenn syndrome, Treg and Tconv repertoires overlapped >75%.

This table comes from immunoSEQ multiplex PCR, and its TCRdb copy is limited to in-frame clones, with some not included. The sample lists about 28,000 clones; around nine tenths were seen once. These data were also filed under a second study, of regulatory T cells. Turning to that study: The primer mix had 52 TRBV and 13 TRBJ primers.

What was sequenced was Tregs sorted from blood. The TCR was taken from a human donor in good health.

The CDR3: CATKGSAAAEQYF. The CDR3 coding sequence is TGTGCCACCAAGGGGTCCGCTGCGGCCGAGCAGTACTTC. The chain joins TRBV19 to TRBJ2-7; TRBD1 is a possible D gene (5 bases). V shed 10 bases and J shed 6 bases, with 19 bases lying between them. CDR3 size: 13 residues. CDR1 and CDR2 (germline): LNHDA, SQIVND (reference sequence). The full variable domain, in which reference TRBV19 and TRBJ2-7 provide the parts outside the CDR3, is DGGITQSPKYLFRKEGQNVTLSCEQNLNHDAMYWYRQDPGQGLRLIYYSQIVNDFQKGDIAEGYSVSREKKESFPLTVTSAQKNPTAFYLCATKGSAAAEQYFGPGTRLTVT.